This T cell receptor (beta chain) was recorded in a study of human T cells and chemical hapten exposure. Overall study: TCR yields per sample varied mostly from small pooled library volume differences.

As to time point: healthy volunteer bleed at 6 weeks. The template was total RNA from unfractionated whole blood. Individual cDNA molecules had unique molecular identifiers attached to them by the library. In the original workflow: A per-sample median of 95,638 TCRs was observed, with a range of about 20,000 to 700,000. Each CDR3 protein is one row after TCRdb ran MiXCR on the RACE reads. The V and J calls were determined by TCRdb, not by the authors. The sample has 35,000 to 55,000 distinct CDR3 sequences, around 3.4% seen once. Findings and limits, study-wide: DPC sensitization left the count of TCRs above 1 in 1000 unchanged.

This clonotype came up many times. The antigen is unknown. Between the trimmed V and J ends, which lost 2 bases and 8 bases, there was a span of 10 bases. Germline V lookup: CDR1 MNHNY, CDR2 SVGAGI (reference sequence). The CDR3 is 13 residues long. The J gene is TRBJ1-3, the V gene TRBV6-6, with D uncertain. The receptor was isolated from a human donor in good health. Some clones in this sample may be carry-over from other donors' samples. Sequencing used whole blood. This CDR3 is CASSYREADTIYF. For the CDR3, the DNA is TGTGCCAGCAGTTACCGGGAAGCAGACACCATATATTTT.